These 2 T cell receptor beta chains came from one sample sequenced in a study of T cell responses to AZD1222 COVID-19 vaccine. Data came from immunoSEQ multiplex PCR; TCRdb stores just in-frame clones and leaves some out. This sample carries 150,000 to 200,000 clones, 90% to 95% of them seen once, and the ten largest clones take less than 1.5%. Sequencing was performed on peripheral blood, taken 28 days after the second AZD1222 dose. All receptors derive from an adult who received the AZD1222 COVID-19 vaccine.

The V gene is TRBV6-4, the J gene TRBJ2-1; TRBD2 aligns across 7 bases. Germline CDR1 is MRHNA and CDR2 is SNTAGT. Losses at the gene ends were 8 bases for V and 6 bases for J; bases not matched to a gene: 10. The CDR3 covers 14 residues. The CDR3 nucleotides are TGTGCCAGCGCGGCAGCGGGGTCGGGCAATGAGCAGTTCTTC. Protein: CASAAAGSGNEQFF.

The CDR3, as DNA: TGTGCCAGCAGCTTAACGCCCCGGGGCACTGAAGCTTTCTTT. Its protein product is CASSLTPRGTEAFF. This sequence joins TRBV7-3 and TRBJ1-1, with D uncertain. V shed 0 bases and J shed 4 bases, with 9 bases lying between them. This CDR3 contains 14 residues. Germline V gene lookup returns CDR1 SGHTA and CDR2 FQGTGA. The full variable domain, in which reference TRBV7-3 and TRBJ1-1 provide the parts outside the CDR3, is GAGVSQTPSNKVTEKGKYVELRCDPISGHTALYWYRQSLGQGPEFLIYFQGTGAADDSGLPNDRFFAVRPEGSVSTLKIQRTERGDSAVYLCASSLTPRGTEAFFGQGTRLTVV.